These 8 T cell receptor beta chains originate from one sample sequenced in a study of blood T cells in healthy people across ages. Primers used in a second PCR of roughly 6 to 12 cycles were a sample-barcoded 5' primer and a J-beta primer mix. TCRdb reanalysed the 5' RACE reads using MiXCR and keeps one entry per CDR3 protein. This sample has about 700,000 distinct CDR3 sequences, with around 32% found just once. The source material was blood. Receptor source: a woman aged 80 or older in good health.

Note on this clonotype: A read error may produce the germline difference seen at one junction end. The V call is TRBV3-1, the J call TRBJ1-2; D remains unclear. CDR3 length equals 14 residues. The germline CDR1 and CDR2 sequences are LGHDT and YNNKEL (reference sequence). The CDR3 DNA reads TGTGCCAACAGCCCCGGCGGGCTGCACTATGGCTACACCTTC. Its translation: CANSPGGLHYGYTF.

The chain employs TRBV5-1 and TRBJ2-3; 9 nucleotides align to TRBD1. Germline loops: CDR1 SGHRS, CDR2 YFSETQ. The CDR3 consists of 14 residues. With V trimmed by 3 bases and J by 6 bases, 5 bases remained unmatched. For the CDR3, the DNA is TGCGCCAGCAGCTGGACAGGGGACAAGGATACGCAGTATTTT. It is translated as CASSWTGDKDTQYF.

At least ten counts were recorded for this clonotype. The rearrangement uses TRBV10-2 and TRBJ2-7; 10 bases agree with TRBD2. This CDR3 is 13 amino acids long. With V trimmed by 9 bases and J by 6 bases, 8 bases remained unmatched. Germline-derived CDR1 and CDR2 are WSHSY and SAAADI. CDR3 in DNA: TGCGCCAGTATCAAGCGGGGGGGCTTCGAGCAGTACTTC. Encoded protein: CASIKRGGFEQYF.

The CDR3 loop is CAREAEQGANSPLHF. The CDR3 DNA reads TGTGCCAGGGAGGCGGAACAGGGCGCTAATTCACCCCTCCACTTT. The chain combines TRBV2 with TRBJ1-6, with D possibly TRBD1 on 6 matching bases. The germline gives CDR1 SNHLY, CDR2 FYNNEI. Trimming took 9 bases from V and 6 from J, leaving 18 bases between them. The CDR3 is 15 amino acids.

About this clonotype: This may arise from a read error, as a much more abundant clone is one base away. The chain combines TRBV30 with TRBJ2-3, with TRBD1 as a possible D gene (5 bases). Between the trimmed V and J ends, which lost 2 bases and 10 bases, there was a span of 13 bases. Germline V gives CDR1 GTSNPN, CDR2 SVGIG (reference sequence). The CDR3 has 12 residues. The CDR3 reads CAWSTRGAAQYF. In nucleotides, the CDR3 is TGTGCCTGGAGTACACGTGGGGCCGCGCAGTATTTT.

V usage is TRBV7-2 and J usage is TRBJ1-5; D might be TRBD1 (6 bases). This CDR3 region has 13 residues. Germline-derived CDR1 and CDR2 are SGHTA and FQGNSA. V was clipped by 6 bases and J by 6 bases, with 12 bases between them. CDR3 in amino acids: CASSETGPQPQHF. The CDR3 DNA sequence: TGTGCCAGCAGTGAAACAGGGCCTCAGCCCCAGCATTTT. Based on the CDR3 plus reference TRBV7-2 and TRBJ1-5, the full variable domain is GAGVSQSPSNKVTEKGKDVELRCDPISGHTALYWYRQSLGQGLEFLIYFQGNSAPDKSGLPSDRFSAERTGGSVSTLTIQRTQQEDSAVYLCASSETGPQPQHFGDGTRLSIL.

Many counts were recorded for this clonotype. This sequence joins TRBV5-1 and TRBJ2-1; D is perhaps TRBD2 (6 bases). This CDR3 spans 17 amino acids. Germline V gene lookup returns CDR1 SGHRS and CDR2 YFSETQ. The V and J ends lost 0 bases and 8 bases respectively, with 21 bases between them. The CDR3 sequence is CASSLGSGGSYSDEQFF. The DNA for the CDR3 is TGCGCCAGCAGCTTGGGTTCCGGGGGATCTTATTCCGATGAGCAGTTCTTC.

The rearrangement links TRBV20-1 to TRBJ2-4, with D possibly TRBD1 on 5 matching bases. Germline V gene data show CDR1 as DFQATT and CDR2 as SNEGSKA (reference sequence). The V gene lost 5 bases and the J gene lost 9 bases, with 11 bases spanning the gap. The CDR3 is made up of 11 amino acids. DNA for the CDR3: TGCAGTGCTGAACACCAGGGCATTCAGTACTTC. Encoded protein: CSAEHQGIQYF.